This T cell receptor beta chain is drawn from a study of human T cells and chemical hapten exposure. As for the study in general: Weekly diphenylcyclopropenone doses were given to patients' scalps across the approximately 26-week study. The study traced per-sample TCR yield variation mainly to small differences in pooled library volumes.

MiXCR, applied by TCRdb to the RACE reads, yields one record per CDR3 protein. This sample has fewer than 100,000 distinct CDR3 sequences, with 9.3% found just once. Described time point: patch test 2, 6 weeks after DPC sensitization. The treatment: therapeutic diphenylcyclopropenone sensitization with weekly scalp DPC. This clonotype showed up many times. This CDR3 is 13 amino acids long. J gave up 5 bases and V 5 bases, and 6 bases lay outside the gene matches. Germline V gene lookup returns CDR1 GTSNPN and CDR2 SVGIG (reference sequence). The clonotype originates from a middle-aged woman with alopecia areata. Some clones in this sample may be carry-over from other donors' samples. The sample in question was whole blood, obtained in connection with sensitization to the hapten diphenylcyclopropenone (DPC). This chain links TRBV30 with TRBJ1-5, with 7 bases aligning to TRBD1. For the CDR3, the DNA is TGTGCCTGGGGGAGGGGGCGCGATCAGCCCCAGCATTTT. Its translation is CAWGRGRDQPQHF.